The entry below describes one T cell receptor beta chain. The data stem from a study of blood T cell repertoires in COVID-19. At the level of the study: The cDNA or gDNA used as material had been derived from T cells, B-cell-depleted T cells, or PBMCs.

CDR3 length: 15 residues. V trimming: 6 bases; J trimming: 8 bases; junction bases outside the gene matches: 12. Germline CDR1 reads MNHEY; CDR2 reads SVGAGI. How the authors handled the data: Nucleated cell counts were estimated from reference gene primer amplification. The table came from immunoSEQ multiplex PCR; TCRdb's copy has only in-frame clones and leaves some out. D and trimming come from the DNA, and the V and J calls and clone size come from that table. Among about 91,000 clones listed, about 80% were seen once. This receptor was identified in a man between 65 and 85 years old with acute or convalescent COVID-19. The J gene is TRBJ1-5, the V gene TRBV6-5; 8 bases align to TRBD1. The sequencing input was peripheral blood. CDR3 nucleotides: TGTGCCAGCAGCACCGGGACAGGTCCGGGGAAGCCCCAGCATTTT. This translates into CASSTGTGPGKPQHF.